Sequencing of this T cell receptor (beta chain) was carried out in a study of cytomegalovirus exposure and HLA in healthy donors. General study points: TCR beta chain V- and J-gene trimming was linked, in a later analysis, to a missense variant in DCLRE1C. In an earlier analysis, most TCR beta V segments were productive about 87% or about 30% of the time.

Researchers ran the PCR with 60 Vbeta and 13 Jbeta primers. TCRdb's table, derived via immunoSEQ multiplex PCR, lists solely in-frame clones and lacks some. The sample lists roughly 250,000 clones, about 75% occurring once. V gave up 2 bases and J gave up 8 bases, with 21 bases separating them. The CDR3 is 17 amino acids. The germline CDR1 and CDR2 sequences are KGHSH and LQKENI. About this clone: Its target is not known.

This clonotype was sampled from a female donor in good health and CMV-seronegative. The sequenced sample was PBMCs. The chain carries TRBV18 and TRBJ1-4; D might be TRBD1 (5 bases). CDR3 amino acids: CASSPKGWRQLGEKLFF. The CDR3 nucleotides read TGTGCCAGCTCACCAAAGGGGTGGAGACAGTTGGGGGAAAAACTGTTTTTT.